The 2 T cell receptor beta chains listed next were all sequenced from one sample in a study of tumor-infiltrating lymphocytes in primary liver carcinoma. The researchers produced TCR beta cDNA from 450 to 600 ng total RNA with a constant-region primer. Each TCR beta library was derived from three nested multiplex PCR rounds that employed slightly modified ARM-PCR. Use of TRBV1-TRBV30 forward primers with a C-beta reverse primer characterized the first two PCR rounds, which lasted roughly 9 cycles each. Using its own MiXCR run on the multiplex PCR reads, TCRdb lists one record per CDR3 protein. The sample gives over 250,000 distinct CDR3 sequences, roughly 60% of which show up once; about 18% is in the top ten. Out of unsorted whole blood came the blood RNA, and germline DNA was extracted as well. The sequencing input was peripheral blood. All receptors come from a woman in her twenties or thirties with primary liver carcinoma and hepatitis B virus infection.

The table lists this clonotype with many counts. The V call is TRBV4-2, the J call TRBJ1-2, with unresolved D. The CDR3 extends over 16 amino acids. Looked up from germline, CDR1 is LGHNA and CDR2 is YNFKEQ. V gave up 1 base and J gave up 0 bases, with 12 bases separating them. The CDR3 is CASSQVSDGANYGYTF. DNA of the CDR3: TGTGCCAGCAGCCAAGTATCGGATGGAGCTAACTATGGCTACACCTTC.

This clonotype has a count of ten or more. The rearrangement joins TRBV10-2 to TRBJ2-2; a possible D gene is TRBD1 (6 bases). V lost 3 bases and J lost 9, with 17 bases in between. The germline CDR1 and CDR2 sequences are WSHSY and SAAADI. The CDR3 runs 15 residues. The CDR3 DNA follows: TGCGCCAGCAGTGATTGGCAGGGGCTGCTTAGGGAGCTGTTTTTT. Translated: CASSDWQGLLRELFF.